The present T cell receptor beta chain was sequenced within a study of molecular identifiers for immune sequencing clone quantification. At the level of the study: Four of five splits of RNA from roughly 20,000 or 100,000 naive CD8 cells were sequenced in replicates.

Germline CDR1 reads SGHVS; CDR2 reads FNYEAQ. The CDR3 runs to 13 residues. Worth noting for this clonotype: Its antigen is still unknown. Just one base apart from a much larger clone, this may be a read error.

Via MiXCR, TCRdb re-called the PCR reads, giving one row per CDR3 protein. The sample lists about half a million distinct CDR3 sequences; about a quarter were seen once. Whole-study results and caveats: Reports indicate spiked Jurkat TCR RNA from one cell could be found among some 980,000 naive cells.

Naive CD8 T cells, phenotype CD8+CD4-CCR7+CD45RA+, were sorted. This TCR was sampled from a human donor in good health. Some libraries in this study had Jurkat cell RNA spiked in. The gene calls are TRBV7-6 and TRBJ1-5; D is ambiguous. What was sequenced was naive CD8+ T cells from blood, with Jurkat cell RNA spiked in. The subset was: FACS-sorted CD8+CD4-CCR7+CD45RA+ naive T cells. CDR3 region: CVSSWGPRQPQHF. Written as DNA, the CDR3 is TGTGTCAGCAGCTGGGGTCCTAGACAGCCCCAGCATTTT.